This T cell receptor beta chain was found in a study of T cell changes during pregnancy in multiple sclerosis. The method was immunoSEQ multiplex PCR; TCRdb's version includes in-frame clones alone and lacks a portion of them. This table holds some 69,000 clones, less than 95% found once. Deletions cut 2 bases from V and 8 bases from J, with 13 bases between. CDR1 and CDR2 from the germline V gene are SQVTM and ANQGSEA. The CDR3 is 12 amino acids. The sequenced sample was peripheral blood, obtained in the second trimester of pregnancy. The rearrangement uses TRBV29-1 and TRBJ2-7; D is perhaps TRBD2 (6 bases). The TCR comes from a female donor in good health, enrolled as a control in a pregnancy study. DNA of the CDR3: TGCAGCGTTGAATTCCAGGGAGGAAAGCAGTACTTC. The encoded protein is CSVEFQGGKQYF.